The next 19 T cell receptor beta chains were all read from a single sample in a study of T-cell memory formation after mild COVID-19. TCRdb re-called the 5' RACE reads through MiXCR, storing one row per CDR3 protein. The table records roughly 86,000 distinct CDR3 sequences, over 13% of them present only once. The sample consisted of PBMCs or a T cell subset sorted from them (not recorded which). These receptors all come from a man between 18 and 35 years old who had mild COVID-19 (a few samples of this study predate the infection). Cell type and time point are not known.

The V gene is TRBV7-9, the J gene TRBJ2-3, with D perhaps TRBD2 (5 bases). CDR3 length: 15 amino acids. Germline V gene lookup returns CDR1 SEHNR and CDR2 FQNEAQ (reference sequence). V lost 1 base and J 2 bases, leaving 10 bases between the germline ends. The CDR3 DNA follows: TGTGCCAGCAGCTTAGTCTCTAGCACCACAGATACGCAGTATTTT. This codes for CASSLVSSTTDTQYF.

This clonotype was counted a few times. The chain is built from TRBV5-1 and TRBJ2-5; D gene unclear. Germline CDR1 is SGHRS and CDR2 is YFSETQ. This CDR3 spans 15 amino acids. Trimming cost V 0 bases and J 5 bases, with 14 bases left between them. The CDR3 DNA sequence: TGCGCCAGCAGCTTGGCCGTGGCACCCGGGGAGACCCAGTACTTC. Translating it yields CASSLAVAPGETQYF.

In this sample, this clonotype turned up a few times. Written as DNA, the CDR3 is TGTGCCAGCAAACAGGGTGATCTCGTGGCGACTGAAGCTTTCTTT. Protein: CASKQGDLVATEAFF. J is TRBJ1-1 and V is TRBV28; D is perhaps TRBD1 (6 bases). Trimming cost V 7 bases and J 5 bases, with 20 bases left between them. From germline, CDR1 is MDHEN and CDR2 SYDVKM. There are 15 residues in the CDR3.

This clonotype was observed a handful of times. V is TRBV6-6 and J is TRBJ1-1, with D perhaps matching TRBD1 (5 bases). CDR1 and CDR2 from the germline V gene are MNHNY and SVGAGI (reference sequence). This CDR3 spans 14 amino acids. Trimming cost V 4 bases and J 4 bases, with 13 bases left between them. This CDR3 reads CASSSLGGGTEAFF. CDR3 nucleotides: TGTGCCAGCAGTTCGCTGGGGGGGGGCACTGAAGCTTTCTTT.

The rearrangement uses TRBV5-4 and TRBJ2-5; TRBD1 agrees at 7 bases. V lost 3 bases and J lost 0; bases outside the gene matches: 2. This CDR3 contains 14 residues. The V gene's germline CDR1 is SGHNT and CDR2 YYREEE (reference sequence). CDR3 bases: TGTGCCAGCAGCTGGACAGGCGACCAAGAGACCCAGTACTTC. This encodes CASSWTGDQETQYF.

This sequence joins TRBV21-1 and TRBJ2-7; the table's D call, TRBD1, was not checked against the DNA. TRBV21-1 is noted as a pseudogene. The CDR3 runs to 15 residues. The CDR3 here is CASTRPTDRAYEQYV. The DNA of the CDR3 is TGTGCCAGCACTAGGCCTACTGACAGAGCCTACGAGCAGTACGTC.

The chain has TRBV25-1 and TRBJ1-1; D remains unclear. This CDR3 is 13 amino acids long. With 4 bases removed from V and 0 bases from J, the gap between germline ends came to 6 bases. Germline V gene data show CDR1 as MGHDK and CDR2 as SYGVNS. The CDR3 DNA sequence: TGTGCCAGCAGTGGGGCTTTGAACACTGAAGCTTTCTTT. Translating gives CASSGALNTEAFF.

This clonotype was seen only a few times. This chain uses TRBV5-1 with TRBJ2-1, with 9 bases identical to TRBD2. With 4 bases clipped from V and 6 bases from J, the junction kept 8 bases outside the gene matches. The CDR3 runs 15 residues. Germline assignment: CDR1 SGHRS and CDR2 YFSETQ. The CDR3, as DNA: TGCGCCAGCAGCCCCATGCGGGAGGGCTCCAATGAGCAGTTCTTC. It translates to CASSPMREGSNEQFF. Complete variable domain (other parts from reference TRBV5-1 and TRBJ2-1): KAGVTQTPRYLIKTRGQQVTLSCSPISGHRSVSWYQQTPGQGLQFLFEYFSETQRNKGNFPGRFSGRQFSNSRSEMNVSTLELGDSALYLCASSPMREGSNEQFFGPGTRLTVL.

This chain links TRBV4-3 with TRBJ1-5; 7 bases are shared with TRBD1. The length of the CDR3 is 16 residues. Germline CDR1 is LGHNA and CDR2 is YSLEER. J gave up 4 bases and V 0 bases, and 6 bases lay outside the gene matches. CDR3 bases: TGCGCCAGCAGCCAAGAAAGACAGGGAATTAATCAGCCCCAGCATTTT. It translates to CASSQERQGINQPQHF.

The rearrangement uses TRBV7-9 and TRBJ2-5, with D possibly called TRBD1 or TRBD2 (5 bases each). Germline V gene data show CDR1 as SEHNR and CDR2 as FQNEAQ (reference sequence). V lost 4 bases, J lost 4 bases, and 16 bases lay in between. The CDR3 runs 15 residues. CDR3 sequence: CASSSGPPGRETQYF. CDR3 nucleotides: TGTGCCAGCAGCTCGGGACCCCCGGGGAGAGAGACCCAGTACTTC. Looking up the rest from reference TRBV7-9 and TRBJ2-5 gives the full variable domain: DTGVSQNPRHKITKRGQNVTFRCDPISEHNRLYWYRQTLGQGPEFLTYFQNEAQLEKSRLLSDRFSAERPKGSFSTLEIQRTEQGDSAMYLCASSSGPPGRETQYFGPGTRLLVL.

This clonotype was detected a few times. The CDR3 sequence is CASSLFVAEGATDTQYF. CDR3 coding DNA: TGTGCCAGCAGCTTATTCGTTGCGGAGGGGGCGACAGATACGCAGTATTTT. V gene TRBV7-3 combines with J gene TRBJ2-3; a weak D match, TRBD1 (7 bases). From germline, CDR1 is SGHTA and CDR2 FQGTGA. Between the trimmed V and J ends, which lost 2 bases and 3 bases, there was a span of 18 bases. There are 17 residues in the CDR3.

This clonotype showed up just a few times. The V and J genes are TRBV20-1 and TRBJ2-6; 10 nucleotides line up with TRBD2. The CDR3 is 19 amino acids. Germline V gene data show CDR1 as DFQATT and CDR2 as SNEGSKA (reference sequence). Germline trimming cut 8 bases from V and 0 bases from J; bases unmatched to any gene: 16. CDR3 in DNA: TGCAGTCTAAAGGGTCTAGCGGGGGCGACAGACTCTGGGGCCAACGTCCTGACTTTC. Translation: CSLKGLAGATDSGANVLTF.

The V and J genes are TRBV7-3 and TRBJ2-2; tentative D call: TRBD1 (6 bases). Germline-derived CDR1 and CDR2 are SGHTA and FQGTGA. This CDR3 region has 15 residues. V lost 5 bases and J 5 bases, leaving 15 bases between the germline ends. CDR3 bases: TGTGCCAGCAGCCCCGGTGGGGGCGGGACCGGGGAGCTGTTTTTT. Translated: CASSPGGGGTGELFF.

This rearrangement joins TRBV7-9 to TRBJ1-5, with 8 bases that match TRBD1. Germline V CDR1 and CDR2: SEHNR, FQNEAQ (reference sequence). CDR3 length: 16 amino acids. V was pared by 2 bases and J by 6 bases, with 9 bases of the junction left unmatched. CDR3 DNA: TGTGCCAGCAGCTTAAGCGGGCAGGGGGCGCGTCAGCCCCAGCATTTT. It yields the protein CASSLSGQGARQPQHF.

This clonotype was counted only a few times. The chain employs TRBV12-3 or TRBV12-4 and TRBJ1-5; 7 nucleotides line up with TRBD1. CDR3 length equals 14 residues. Losses at the gene ends were 6 bases for V and 3 bases for J; bases not matched to a gene: 5. The CDR3 spells CASSPTGYNQPQHF. The CDR3 DNA reads as TGTGCCAGCAGCCCGACAGGGTACAATCAGCCCCAGCATTTT.

This clonotype was seen many times. The V and J genes are TRBV4-3 and TRBJ2-3; D gene uncertain. This CDR3 is 15 amino acids long. V lost 0 bases, J lost 0 bases, and 7 bases lay in between. The V gene's germline CDR1 is LGHNA and CDR2 YSLEER. CDR3 residues: CASSQDESSTDTQYF. The CDR3 DNA reads as TGCGCCAGCAGCCAAGACGAATCTAGCACAGATACGCAGTATTTT.

The genes are TRBV19 and TRBJ2-7, with TRBD2 matching over 12 bases. The CDR3 covers 16 residues. The junction had 4 bases not matched to a gene; V was cut back by 3 bases and J by 1 base. Germline CDR1 is LNHDA and CDR2 is SQIVND (reference sequence). This chain's CDR3 is CASSMTSGGPSYEQYF. The CDR3 DNA reads TGTGCCAGTAGTATGACTAGCGGGGGACCATCCTACGAGCAGTACTTC.

This clonotype was found a few times. The V gene is TRBV7-9, the J gene TRBJ2-7, with 9 bases lining up with TRBD1. CDR3 length: 14 amino acids. CDR1 is SEHNR, CDR2 FQNEAQ, per germline (reference sequence). V was pared by 0 bases and J by 3 bases, with 0 bases of the junction left unmatched. The CDR3: CASSLAGQGYEQYF. CDR3 sequence (DNA): TGTGCCAGCAGCTTAGCGGGACAGGGCTACGAGCAGTACTTC.

In this sample, this clonotype turned up a few times. V and J are TRBV29-1 and TRBJ1-1, with D unclear. V lost 5 bases and J lost 3, with 13 bases in between. Looked up from germline, CDR1 is SQVTM and CDR2 is ANQGSEA. There are 13 residues in the CDR3. The DNA of the CDR3 is TGCAGCGTTTACACACGACAACACACTGAAGCTTTCTTT. Amino acids: CSVYTRQHTEAFF.